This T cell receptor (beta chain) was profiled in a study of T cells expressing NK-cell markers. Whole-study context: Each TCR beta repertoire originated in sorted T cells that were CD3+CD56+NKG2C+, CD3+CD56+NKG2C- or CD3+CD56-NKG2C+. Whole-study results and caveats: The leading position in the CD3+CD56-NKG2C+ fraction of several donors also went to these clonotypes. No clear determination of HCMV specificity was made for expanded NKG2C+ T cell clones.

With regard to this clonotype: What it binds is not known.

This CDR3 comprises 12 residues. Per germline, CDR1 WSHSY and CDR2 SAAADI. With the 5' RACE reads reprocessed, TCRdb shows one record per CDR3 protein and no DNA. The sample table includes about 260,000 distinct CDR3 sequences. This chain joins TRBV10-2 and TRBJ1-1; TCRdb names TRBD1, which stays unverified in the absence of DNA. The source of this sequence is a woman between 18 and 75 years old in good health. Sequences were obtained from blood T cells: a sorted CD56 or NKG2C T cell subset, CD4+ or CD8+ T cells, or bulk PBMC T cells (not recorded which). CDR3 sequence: CASGDRGDEAFF.